This T cell receptor (beta chain) was recovered during a study of blood T cell repertoires in COVID-19. Whole-study context: PBMCs, B-cell-depleted T cells, or T cells provided the cDNA or gDNA that made up the material.

How the authors handled the data: Cell counts per sample came from amplifying reference gene primers. Assay used: immunoSEQ multiplex PCR; TCRdb lists only in-frame clones, some missing. The DNA was the basis for D and trimming; V, J and clone size are from that table. The table lists around 270,000 clones, 65% to 85% of them singletons, with less than 2% in the top ten. From germline, CDR1 is SGHRS and CDR2 YFSETQ. This CDR3 spans 12 amino acids. V lost 0 bases to trimming and J lost 6 bases, with 6 bases between them. The rearrangement joins TRBV5-1 to TRBJ1-2; D unclear. This TCR was recovered from a woman aged 40 to 50 who had recovered from COVID-19. The sequenced material came from peripheral blood. CDR3 protein: CASSLGPDGYTF. The CDR3 nucleotides read TGCGCCAGCAGCTTGGGGCCTGATGGCTACACCTTC.